The clone carrying this TCR beta chain was seen only a few times. The target antigen is unknown. The data originate from a study of T cell repertoires in cytomegalovirus infection. Study in general: Indicated by public TCR beta signatures were CMV infection and matching HLA type.

A single record per CDR3 protein comes from TCRdb applying MiXCR to the reads. In the table there are about 190,000 distinct CDR3 sequences, about 28% of which are singletons. Overall study results and limits: Based on cumulative public TCR beta family frequency, carriers of CMV plus the relevant HLA were identified. CMV-specific TCR beta clonotypes restricted by HLA-C dominated the ex vivo response.

V was shortened by 4 bases and J by 10 bases, with 9 bases between the two germline ends. CDR1 and CDR2 from the germline V gene are SGHRS and YFSETQ. The CDR3 consists of 12 residues. The V gene is TRBV5-1, the J gene TRBJ1-6; unclear D gene. The receptor comes from a human donor in good health (CMV status not recorded). Some clones in this sample may be carry-over from other donors' samples. Sequences were obtained from PBMCs. The CDR3: CASSPDESPLHF. The CDR3 DNA reads TGCGCCAGCAGCCCGGATGAGTCACCCCTCCACTTT.